This passage covers 24 T cell receptor beta chains from one sample sequenced in a study of cytomegalovirus exposure and HLA in healthy donors. Primers for the PCR totalled 60 Vbeta and 13 Jbeta. The method was immunoSEQ multiplex PCR; TCRdb's version includes in-frame clones alone and lacks a portion of them. The table records 230,000 or so clones, around 90% of them present only once. The material sequenced was PBMCs. These TCRs come from a girl aged 2 to 10 in good health and CMV-seronegative.

The J gene is TRBJ2-3, the V gene TRBV7-2, with TRBD2 matching 7 bases. With 7 bases clipped from V and 2 bases from J, the junction kept 9 bases outside the gene matches. The germline gives CDR1 SGHTA, CDR2 FQGNSA. The CDR3 has 15 amino acids. The CDR3 loop reads CASTLSGGNTDTQYF. The CDR3 coding sequence is TGTGCCAGCACCCTTTCCGGGGGGAACACAGATACGCAGTATTTT. The whole variable domain, remainder taken from reference TRBV7-2 and TRBJ2-3, is GAGVSQSPSNKVTEKGKDVELRCDPISGHTALYWYRQSLGQGLEFLIYFQGNSAPDKSGLPSDRFSAERTGGSVSTLTIQRTQQEDSAVYLCASTLSGGNTDTQYFGPGTRLTVL.

About this clone: The same CDR3 also results from other DNA sequences found in this sample. The gene calls are TRBV6-5 and TRBJ2-7, with a weak D call TRBD2 (6 bases). Germline-derived CDR1 and CDR2 are MNHEY and SVGAGI. The CDR3 loop spans 16 amino acids. Trimming removed 0 bases at V and 7 bases at J, with 19 bases between. CDR3 nucleotides: TGTGCCAGCAGTTACTCGATGTCCGGCAGCCGGGGGGAGCAGTACTTC. This codes for CASSYSMSGSRGEQYF.

This chain uses TRBV7-9 with TRBJ1-5, with D unclear. The germline V gene encodes CDR1 SEHNR and CDR2 FQNEAQ (reference sequence). This CDR3 is built from 18 residues. V was clipped by 1 base and J by 0 bases, with 16 bases between them. CDR3 sequence (DNA): TGTGCCAGCAGCTTAGTGGTGGGCCGGGGAGTTAGCAATCAGCCCCAGCATTTT. Its protein product is CASSLVVGRGVSNQPQHF.

For the CDR3, the DNA is TGTGCCAGTAGTATAGCAGGGGGGGGACTAGCGGAGGACGAGCAGTACTTC. As protein: CASSIAGGGLAEDEQYF. The V gene is TRBV19, the J gene TRBJ2-7; 11 bases line up with TRBD2. The CDR3 totals 17 residues. Trimming cost V 1 base and J 5 bases; bases outside gene matches: 10. The germline V gene has CDR1 LNHDA and CDR2 SQIVND (reference sequence).

The chain uses TRBV6-6 and TRBJ1-2, with D hard to call. Germline lookup yields CDR1 MNHNY and CDR2 SVGAGI (reference sequence). V was trimmed by 6 bases and J by 4 bases, leaving 9 bases between them. The length of the CDR3 is 12 residues. CDR3: CASRGTFYGYTF. Here the CDR3 DNA reads TGTGCCAGCAGGGGCACTTTCTATGGCTACACCTTC.

V is TRBV7-2 and J is TRBJ2-5; 7 bases line up with TRBD1. CDR3 length equals 13 residues. The germline V gene has CDR1 SGHTA and CDR2 FQGNSA. V was clipped by 4 bases and J by 2 bases; unmatched bases: 1. The CDR3 sequence: CASSWDRQETQYF. In nucleotides, the CDR3 is TGTGCCAGCAGCTGGGACAGACAAGAGACCCAGTACTTC.

This rearrangement joins TRBV27 to TRBJ1-2; D gene uncertain. Germline CDR1 reads MNHEY; CDR2 reads SMNVEV (reference sequence). The CDR3 is made up of 15 amino acids. Trimming shortened V by 6 bases and J by 4 bases, and 18 bases separated the two germline ends. CDR3 sequence reads: CASRSYAGSGYGYTF. DNA of the CDR3: TGTGCCAGCAGGTCCTATGCGGGGTCGGGCTATGGCTACACCTTC.

The V gene is TRBV5-6, the J gene TRBJ1-2; D unresolved. In germline, CDR1 is SGHDT, CDR2 YYEEEE. V was cut by 0 bases and J by 4 bases, with 4 bases left in between. The CDR3 has 12 amino acids. The CDR3: CASSLVLYGYTF. In DNA, the CDR3 is TGTGCCAGCAGCTTGGTACTCTATGGCTACACCTTC.

V gene TRBV25-1 combines with J gene TRBJ2-2; no firm D call. Trimming took off 6 bases at V and 4 bases at J, with 3 bases between the two ends. CDR3 size: 11 residues. From germline, CDR1 is MGHDK and CDR2 SYGVNS. CDR3 DNA: TGTGCCAGCAGCAGCACCGGGGAGCTGTTTTTT. This gives the protein CASSSTGELFF. Looking up the rest from reference TRBV25-1 and TRBJ2-2 gives the full variable domain: EADIYQTPRYLVIGTGKKITLECSQTMGHDKMYWYQQDPGMELHLIHYSYGVNSTEKGDLSSESTVSRIRTEHFPLTLESARPSHTSQYLCASSSTGELFFGEGSRLTVL.

The rearrangement links TRBV19 to TRBJ2-1; D perhaps matches TRBD2 (6 bases). The CDR3 contains 14 residues. The V gene lost 4 bases and the J gene lost 4 bases, with 11 bases spanning the gap. The germline V gene encodes CDR1 LNHDA and CDR2 SQIVND (reference sequence). Here the CDR3 reads CASSRGEVYNEQFF. Here the CDR3 DNA reads TGTGCCAGTAGTAGGGGGGAAGTATACAATGAGCAGTTCTTC.

Remarks on this clone: The same CDR3 is also encoded by other DNA sequences in this sample. The chain recombines TRBV9 with TRBJ2-7; tentative D call: TRBD2 (6 bases). Trimming left V 4 bases short and J 3 bases short, with 8 bases between. Germline V gene sequence: CDR1 SGDLS, CDR2 YYNGEE. The CDR3 runs to 12 residues. The CDR3 reads CASSPGGYEQYF. The CDR3 DNA reads TGTGCCAGCAGCCCCGGGGGCTACGAGCAGTACTTC.

The chain is built from TRBV30 and TRBJ1-1, with TRBD1 matching 10 bases. The length of the CDR3 is 13 residues. Germline V gives CDR1 GTSNPN, CDR2 SVGIG (reference sequence). The trim removed 2 bases at V and 6 bases at J, leaving 3 bases unmatched. CDR3 protein: CAWSRQGAAEAFF. The CDR3 DNA follows: TGTGCCTGGAGTCGACAGGGGGCCGCTGAAGCTTTCTTT.

V and J are TRBV6-4 and TRBJ1-3; D remains ambiguous. Trimming shortened V by 8 bases and J by 2 bases, and 13 bases separated the two germline ends. Germline V lookup: CDR1 MRHNA, CDR2 SNTAGT. The CDR3 runs 14 residues. DNA for the CDR3: TGTGCCAGCCTCAAAGACGAGGCTGGAAACACCATATATTTT. It codes for CASLKDEAGNTIYF.

The genes are TRBV11-1 and TRBJ2-1, with 11 bases identical to TRBD2. The germline V gene encodes CDR1 SGHAT and CDR2 FQDESV (reference sequence). J lost 7 bases, V lost 4 bases, and 18 bases had no gene match. The CDR3 has 19 residues. The CDR3 DNA is TGTGCCAGCAGCTCCCCCACACAGGGGAAGAGACTAGCGGGAAATGAGCAGTTCTTC. It is translated as CASSSPTQGKRLAGNEQFF.

The CDR3, as DNA: TGTGCCAGCAGCTTAGGTCTGGAGGACTACGAGCAGTACTTC. Its translation is CASSLGLEDYEQYF. The V and J genes are TRBV11-1 and TRBJ2-7; a possible D gene is TRBD2 (5 bases). Germline CDR1 SGHAT, CDR2 FQDESV (reference sequence). With 1 base removed from V and 3 bases from J, the gap between germline ends came to 10 bases. The CDR3 runs to 14 residues.

The chain links TRBV4-2 to TRBJ2-5; 11 bases align to TRBD2. Germline V gene sequence: CDR1 LGHNA, CDR2 YNFKEQ. The trim removed 0 bases at V and 4 bases at J, leaving 1 base unmatched. The CDR3 consists of 15 residues. CDR3 DNA: TGTGCCAGCAGCCAAGATCTAGCGGGGGGAGAGACCCAGTACTTC. Amino acids: CASSQDLAGGETQYF.

This clone came up once. V is TRBV11-2 and J is TRBJ2-5; D is undetermined. Near its end, the DNA agrees better with TRBJ2-7, so the J call may be wrong. The germline V gene has CDR1 SGHAT and CDR2 FQNNGV. This CDR3 has 15 amino acids. CDR3 region: CASSLAGPGGYEQYF. The CDR3 DNA reads TGTGCCAGCAGCTTAGCCGGCCCCGGCGGCTACGAGCAGTACTTC.

The rearrangement links TRBV29-1 to TRBJ2-7; 8 bases align to TRBD1. CDR3 length equals 12 residues. Germline V lookup: CDR1 SQVTM, CDR2 ANQGSEA. The V segment lost 4 bases and the J segment 3 bases; nucleotides outside the gene matches: 2. The DNA for the CDR3 is TGCAGCGTTGGACAGGGGAACTACGAGCAGTACTTC. It is translated as CSVGQGNYEQYF.

The chain combines TRBV5-5 with TRBJ1-1; 9 bases agree with TRBD1. The CDR3 is made up of 16 amino acids. V trimming: 0 bases; J trimming: 0 bases; junction bases outside the gene matches: 3. The germline V gene encodes CDR1 SGHKS and CDR2 YYEKEE (reference sequence). CDR3 amino acids: CASSLEDRGMNTEAFF. In DNA, the CDR3 is TGTGCCAGCAGCTTGGAGGACAGGGGAATGAACACTGAAGCTTTCTTT.

In the case of this clone: Other DNA sequences in the sample encode the same CDR3. The chain joins TRBV4-1 to TRBJ1-5; TRBD1 might be the D (5 bases). Germline-derived CDR1 and CDR2 are MGHRA and YSYEKL. Trimming took 3 bases from V and 4 from J, leaving 10 bases between them. This CDR3 is built from 14 residues. The CDR3 here is CASSQVGGNQPQHF. The CDR3 nucleotides read TGCGCCAGCAGCCAGGTCGGGGGGAATCAGCCCCAGCATTTT.

This clone was detected a few times. The genes are TRBV6-5 and TRBJ1-2; 8 nucleotides agree with TRBD1. The germline V gene encodes CDR1 MNHEY and CDR2 SVGAGI. J was trimmed by 4 bases and V by 3 bases; bases with no gene match: 4. This CDR3 comprises 14 residues. The CDR3 here is CASSYGQGLYGYTF. CDR3 nucleotides: TGTGCCAGCAGTTATGGACAGGGACTCTATGGCTACACCTTC.

This chain joins TRBV6-5 and TRBJ1-1; D ambiguous. The CDR3 runs 14 residues. In germline, CDR1 is MNHEY, CDR2 SVGAGI. With 2 bases removed from V and 0 bases from J, the gap between germline ends came to 7 bases. The CDR3 sequence is CASSYGLMNTEAFF. CDR3 bases: TGTGCCAGCAGTTACGGACTTATGAACACTGAAGCTTTCTTT.

The chain uses TRBV28 and TRBJ2-1, with 7 bases fitting TRBD2. This CDR3 has 14 residues. Germline CDR1 and CDR2: MDHEN and SYDVKM. V dropped 4 bases and J dropped 4; count of bases not matched to a gene: 4. The CDR3 here is CASSYSGVYNEQFF. CDR3 coding DNA: TGTGCCAGCAGTTACAGCGGGGTATACAATGAGCAGTTCTTC.

The V and J genes are TRBV6-5 and TRBJ2-7; 10 nucleotides match TRBD2. The length of the CDR3 is 14 residues. J lost 1 base, V lost 7 bases, and 4 bases had no gene match. The germline gives CDR1 MNHEY, CDR2 SVGAGI. CDR3 DNA: TGTGCCAGCACCATAGCGGGAGGTTCCTACGAGCAGTACTTC. This sequence encodes CASTIAGGSYEQYF.